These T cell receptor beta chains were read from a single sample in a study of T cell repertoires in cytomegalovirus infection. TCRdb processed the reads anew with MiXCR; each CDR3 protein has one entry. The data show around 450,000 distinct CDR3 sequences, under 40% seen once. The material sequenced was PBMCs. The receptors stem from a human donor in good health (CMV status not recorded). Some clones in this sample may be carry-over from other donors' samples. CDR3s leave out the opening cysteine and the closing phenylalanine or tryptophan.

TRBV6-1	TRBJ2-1	ASSNTLAGEYNEQF
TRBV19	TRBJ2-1	ASSPSGGLAGGQNVQF
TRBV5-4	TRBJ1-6	ASSRKGTGDGSPLH
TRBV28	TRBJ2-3	DSSGLFVNTQY
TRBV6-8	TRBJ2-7	ASSYSAGSTYEQY
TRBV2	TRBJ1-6	ASSEEGFSPLH
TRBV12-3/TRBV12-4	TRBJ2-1	ASSRLDRFNEQF
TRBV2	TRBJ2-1	ASRPPDYNEQF
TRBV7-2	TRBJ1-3	ASSLGVGSGNIIY
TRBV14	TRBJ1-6	ASSQDLGQVSPLH
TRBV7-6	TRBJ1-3	ASSEGQGGNTIY
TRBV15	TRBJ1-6	ATSRDRDRVIGSTLH
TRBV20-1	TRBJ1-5	SARDRDRVNNQPQH
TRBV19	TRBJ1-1	ASSIGYFMNTEAF